These T cell receptor beta chains were read from a single sample in a study of T-cell reconstitution after alpha-beta-depleted transplantation in children. Each CDR3 protein gets one entry after TCRdb re-called the PCR reads with MiXCR. The sample includes fewer than 550,000 distinct CDR3 sequences, roughly an eighth seen only once; the top ten take 12% to 15%. The source was PBMCs, mostly from graft donor cells, collected 180 days after TCRalphabeta/CD19-depleted stem cell transplant. The receptors were gathered from a female patient aged 2-9 years who had a stem cell transplant for aplastic anemia, so the T cells may come from the graft donor. Both conserved end residues are part of each CDR3. Fields, in order: D gene, clone size, J gene, V gene, CDR3 DNA, CDR3 protein. D genes are given only for firm matches. The size field is filled for only some rows; it gives once, few, many or a size class.

D gene: -; clone size: many; J gene: TRBJ2-7; V gene: TRBV29-1; CDR3 DNA: TGCAGCGTTGAAGCCTCCGGGAAGGGGGGACGCCTGTACTTC; CDR3 protein: CSVEASGKGGRLYF
D gene: -; clone size: many; J gene: TRBJ1-4; V gene: TRBV28; CDR3 DNA: TGTGCCAGCAGTTTAAGACCAGTAAATGAAAAACTGTTTTTT; CDR3 protein: CASSLRPVNEKLFF
D gene: -; clone size: few; J gene: TRBJ1-4; V gene: TRBV28; CDR3 DNA: TGTGCCAGCAGTTTTTACCGGGACCCAACTAATGAAAAACTGTTTTTT; CDR3 protein: CASSFYRDPTNEKLFF
D gene: -; clone size: many; J gene: TRBJ1-1; V gene: TRBV5-1; CDR3 DNA: TGCGCCAGCAGCTTATCGACAGCGAACACTGAAGCTTTCTTT; CDR3 protein: CASSLSTANTEAFF
D gene: -; clone size: few; J gene: TRBJ2-3; V gene: TRBV18; CDR3 DNA: TGTGCCAGCTCACCGTTAACGAGGGCTACGGTGGGCCCAGATACGCAGTATTTT; CDR3 protein: CASSPLTRATVGPDTQYF
D gene: TRBD2; clone size: -; J gene: TRBJ2-5; V gene: TRBV5-1; CDR3 DNA: TGCGCCAGCAGCTTGGAATTGCGGGAGGTCGGGGAGACCCAGTACTTC; CDR3 protein: CASSLELREVGETQYF
D gene: -; clone size: many; J gene: TRBJ1-1; V gene: TRBV12-3/TRBV12-4; CDR3 DNA: TGTGCCAGCAGTTTTGGGGTGGTGGGTGAAGCTTTCTTT; CDR3 protein: CASSFGVVGEAFF
D gene: TRBD2; clone size: few; J gene: TRBJ2-1; V gene: TRBV24-1; CDR3 DNA: TGTGCCACCAGTGATTTCACTCTAGCGGGAGGATCCGATGAGCAGTTCTTC; CDR3 protein: CATSDFTLAGGSDEQFF
D gene: -; clone size: few; J gene: TRBJ2-3; V gene: TRBV15; CDR3 DNA: TGTGCCACCAGCAGAGGAGGAATCGGCCATAGCTGGGGTACGCAGTATTTT; CDR3 protein: CATSRGGIGHSWGTQYF
D gene: -; clone size: few; J gene: TRBJ2-3; V gene: TRBV4-3; CDR3 DNA: TGCGCCAGCAGCCAAGGTTTTGCGAATTGGGCAGATACGCAGTATTTT; CDR3 protein: CASSQGFANWADTQYF
D gene: -; clone size: -; J gene: TRBJ1-5; V gene: TRBV7-2; CDR3 DNA: TGTGCCAGCGGGACATTAAATCAGCCCCAGCATTTT; CDR3 protein: CASGTLNQPQHF
D gene: -; clone size: -; J gene: TRBJ2-1; V gene: TRBV7-2; CDR3 DNA: TGTGCCAGCAGCGACCGGCCTCCAGGGGATGAGCAGTTCTTC; CDR3 protein: CASSDRPPGDEQFF
D gene: -; clone size: few; J gene: TRBJ1-2; V gene: TRBV7-2; CDR3 DNA: TGTGCCAGCAGCCCCCGGACAACTTCCTATGGCTACACCTTC; CDR3 protein: CASSPRTTSYGYTF
D gene: -; clone size: -; J gene: TRBJ1-4; V gene: TRBV6-5; CDR3 DNA: TGTGCCAGCAGTTACTCCGGGTCGAGGGGTGAAAAACTGTTTTTT; CDR3 protein: CASSYSGSRGEKLFF
D gene: -; clone size: -; J gene: TRBJ2-2; V gene: TRBV18; CDR3 DNA: TGTGCCAGCTGGGGGCAGCCTTCGAACACCGGGGAGCTGTTTTTT; CDR3 protein: CASWGQPSNTGELFF
D gene: -; clone size: -; J gene: TRBJ2-1; V gene: TRBV4-1; CDR3 DNA: TGCGCCAGCAGCCAAGTAAAAGGGGCGCCCGACTGGGGTGAGCAGTTCTTC; CDR3 protein: CASSQVKGAPDWGEQFF
D gene: -; clone size: -; J gene: TRBJ1-1; V gene: TRBV18; CDR3 DNA: TGTGCCAGCTCACCACGAGGGCCGCCTATGAACACTGAAGCTTTCTTT; CDR3 protein: CASSPRGPPMNTEAFF
D gene: -; clone size: few; J gene: TRBJ2-1; V gene: TRBV5-5; CDR3 DNA: TGTGCCAGCAGCTGGCCGGAGCTGGGGAACTACAATGAGCAGTTCTTC; CDR3 protein: CASSWPELGNYNEQFF
D gene: -; clone size: few; J gene: TRBJ1-4; V gene: TRBV5-6; CDR3 DNA: TGTGCCAGCAGCCCGCGACATGGCACTGAAAAACTGTTTTTT; CDR3 protein: CASSPRHGTEKLFF
D gene: -; clone size: few; J gene: TRBJ2-1; V gene: TRBV5-1; CDR3 DNA: TGCGCCAGCAGCTACTCCCGGTGGTTCGATGAGCAGTTCTTC; CDR3 protein: CASSYSRWFDEQFF
D gene: -; clone size: -; J gene: TRBJ2-1; V gene: TRBV7-6; CDR3 DNA: TGTGCCAGCAGCTGTTTTGGTTCAGAGCAGTTCTTC; CDR3 protein: CASSCFGSEQFF
D gene: -; clone size: -; J gene: TRBJ2-7; V gene: TRBV7-9; CDR3 DNA: TGTGCCAGCAGCTTAGGAGGGTCCGGGCGCTACGAGCAGTACTTC; CDR3 protein: CASSLGGSGRYEQYF
D gene: TRBD2; clone size: many; J gene: TRBJ2-5; V gene: TRBV5-1; CDR3 DNA: TGCGCCAGCAGCTTGTTACAACTAGCGGGGGGCCAGTACTTC; CDR3 protein: CASSLLQLAGGQYF
D gene: -; clone size: many; J gene: TRBJ1-1; V gene: TRBV19; CDR3 DNA: TGTGCCAGCAGTATACAGAGGAACACTGAAGCTTTCTTT; CDR3 protein: CASSIQRNTEAFF
D gene: -; clone size: -; J gene: TRBJ1-1; V gene: TRBV25-1; CDR3 DNA: TGTGCCAGCAGTGCTGAATATGGAAAGGGCCCTGAAGCTTTCTTT; CDR3 protein: CASSAEYGKGPEAFF
D gene: TRBD1; clone size: few; J gene: TRBJ2-3; V gene: TRBV28; CDR3 DNA: TGTGCCAGCAGCATCTCTACGGGACAGGGGATAGATACGCAGTATTTT; CDR3 protein: CASSISTGQGIDTQYF
D gene: TRBD2; clone size: many; J gene: TRBJ2-1; V gene: TRBV20-1; CDR3 DNA: TGCAGTGCTAGAGTACCTAGCGGGAGGCTCCACTACAATGAGCAGTTCTTC; CDR3 protein: CSARVPSGRLHYNEQFF
D gene: -; clone size: -; J gene: TRBJ2-4; V gene: TRBV21-1; CDR3 DNA: TGTGCCAGCAACGGGACAGGGGGACTTGTTAGCCAAGAGAACATTCAGTACTTC; CDR3 protein: CASNGTGGLVSQENIQYF
D gene: -; clone size: few; J gene: TRBJ2-3; V gene: TRBV5-1; CDR3 DNA: TGCGCCAGCAGCTCGCCTCTCTGGGCAGGGGACTACCCGACCTATTCAGATACGCAGTATTTT; CDR3 protein: CASSSPLWAGDYPTYSDTQYF
D gene: TRBD1; clone size: many; J gene: TRBJ1-5; V gene: TRBV7-2; CDR3 DNA: TGTGCCAGCAGCTTAGTTTACAGGGGTTTGGGTAATCAGCCCCAGCATTTT; CDR3 protein: CASSLVYRGLGNQPQHF
D gene: TRBD1; clone size: -; J gene: TRBJ2-1; V gene: TRBV12-3/TRBV12-4; CDR3 DNA: TGTGCCAGCAGTCCCCGGAGGACAGGGCACTACAATGAGCAGTTCTTC; CDR3 protein: CASSPRRTGHYNEQFF
D gene: -; clone size: few; J gene: TRBJ2-5; V gene: TRBV7-2; CDR3 DNA: TGTGCCAGCAGCATGTCCCAAGAGACCCAGTACTTC; CDR3 protein: CASSMSQETQYF
D gene: TRBD2; clone size: few; J gene: TRBJ2-2; V gene: TRBV5-1; CDR3 DNA: TGCGCCAGCAGCTCTAGCGGGAGAGAGACCGGGGAGCTGTTTTTT; CDR3 protein: CASSSSGRETGELFF
D gene: TRBD2; clone size: -; J gene: TRBJ2-3; V gene: TRBV3-1; CDR3 DNA: TGTGCCAGCAGCCAAGAGCTAGCGGGAGGGCCGGCGGATACGCAGTATTTT; CDR3 protein: CASSQELAGGPADTQYF
D gene: -; clone size: few; J gene: TRBJ2-5; V gene: TRBV27; CDR3 DNA: TGTGCCAGCAGTTCCCCGACAGGCGGGGAAGAGACCCAGTACTTC; CDR3 protein: CASSSPTGGEETQYF
D gene: -; clone size: -; J gene: TRBJ2-2; V gene: TRBV15; CDR3 DNA: TGTGCCACCAGCAGAGCCCGGACGGAAAACACCGGGGAGCTGTTTTTT; CDR3 protein: CATSRARTENTGELFF
D gene: TRBD1; clone size: few; J gene: TRBJ2-1; V gene: TRBV7-2; CDR3 DNA: TGTGCCAGCAGCGACCGGGACAGGGTCAATGAGCAGTTCTTC; CDR3 protein: CASSDRDRVNEQFF
D gene: TRBD2; clone size: -; J gene: TRBJ2-3; V gene: TRBV24-1; CDR3 DNA: TGTGCCACCAGTGGAGCAGCGGGGGAGGGTCCAGATACGCAGTATTTT; CDR3 protein: CATSGAAGEGPDTQYF
D gene: -; clone size: -; J gene: TRBJ2-1; V gene: TRBV24-1; CDR3 DNA: TGTGCCACCAGTGCTCGCGGCAATGAGCAGTTCTTC; CDR3 protein: CATSARGNEQFF
D gene: -; clone size: few; J gene: TRBJ2-7; V gene: TRBV19; CDR3 DNA: TGTGCCAGTAGTCCCAGGGCTCCGGGACACAAAGCGAGTTACGAGCAGTACTTC; CDR3 protein: CASSPRAPGHKASYEQYF
D gene: -; clone size: -; J gene: TRBJ2-7; V gene: TRBV20-1; CDR3 DNA: TGCAGTGCTAGCCAGGGCTGGGAACAGTACTTC; CDR3 protein: CSASQGWEQYF
D gene: -; clone size: few; J gene: TRBJ1-1; V gene: TRBV6-1; CDR3 DNA: TGTGCCAGCAGTCCTCCTGGACGGCACATGAACACTGAAGCTTTCTTT; CDR3 protein: CASSPPGRHMNTEAFF
D gene: -; clone size: -; J gene: TRBJ1-6; V gene: TRBV4-3; CDR3 DNA: TGCGCCAGCAGCCAAGATCCCTTGAGCTCCTATAATTCACCCCTCCACTTT; CDR3 protein: CASSQDPLSSYNSPLHF
D gene: -; clone size: few; J gene: TRBJ1-4; V gene: TRBV7-8; CDR3 DNA: TGTGCCAGCAGCTTACGATCCACTGCAACTAATGAAAAACTGTTTTTT; CDR3 protein: CASSLRSTATNEKLFF
D gene: -; clone size: -; J gene: TRBJ2-3; V gene: TRBV20-1; CDR3 DNA: TGCAGTGCTAGAGATTGGCAGGGGCCTTACACAGATACGCAGTATTTT; CDR3 protein: CSARDWQGPYTDTQYF
D gene: -; clone size: -; J gene: TRBJ2-7; V gene: TRBV9; CDR3 DNA: TGTGCCAGCAGCGTATCCGGGGTGCGAGACAGGGACTTCTACGAGCAGTACTTC; CDR3 protein: CASSVSGVRDRDFYEQYF
D gene: -; clone size: few; J gene: TRBJ2-1; V gene: TRBV28; CDR3 DNA: TGTGCCAGCAGTCCCACGACAAGGTCCCCAAATGAGCAGTTCTTC; CDR3 protein: CASSPTTRSPNEQFF
D gene: TRBD2; clone size: -; J gene: TRBJ2-2; V gene: TRBV27; CDR3 DNA: TGTGCCAGCGCTCCCGGGGGGGTTAGGGGAACCGGGGAGCTGTTTTTT; CDR3 protein: CASAPGGVRGTGELFF
D gene: -; clone size: many; J gene: TRBJ1-5; V gene: TRBV11-2; CDR3 DNA: TGTGCCAGCAGCTTAGATCTTAATCAGCCCCAGCATTTT; CDR3 protein: CASSLDLNQPQHF
D gene: TRBD2; clone size: -; J gene: TRBJ2-1; V gene: TRBV5-1; CDR3 DNA: TGCGCCAGCAGCTCCGGACTAGCGGGAGAAACATACAATGAGCAGTTCTTC; CDR3 protein: CASSSGLAGETYNEQFF
D gene: TRBD2; clone size: many; J gene: TRBJ2-5; V gene: TRBV5-1; CDR3 DNA: TGCGCCAGCAGCCCTGGACTAGCGGGAGGGGAGACCCAGTACTTC; CDR3 protein: CASSPGLAGGETQYF
D gene: -; clone size: -; J gene: TRBJ2-5; V gene: TRBV24-1; CDR3 DNA: TGTGCCACCAGTGATTCCCTTGGGACCAGCGGTCGGGAAGAGACCCAGTACTTC; CDR3 protein: CATSDSLGTSGREETQYF
D gene: -; clone size: -; J gene: TRBJ1-5; V gene: TRBV20-1; CDR3 DNA: TGCAGTGCTATGGGGGTTCTTAGCAATCAGCCCCAGCATTTT; CDR3 protein: CSAMGVLSNQPQHF
D gene: -; clone size: -; J gene: TRBJ1-1; V gene: TRBV7-6; CDR3 DNA: TGTGCCAGCAGCTCCGATTTTAGGGGCTGGAACACTGAAGCTTTCTTC; CDR3 protein: CASSSDFRGWNTEAFF
D gene: -; clone size: few; J gene: TRBJ1-3; V gene: TRBV5-1; CDR3 DNA: TGCGCCAGCAGCTTGGCCCCGGGGGACGGAAACACCATATATTTT; CDR3 protein: CASSLAPGDGNTIYF
D gene: TRBD2; clone size: few; J gene: TRBJ2-1; V gene: TRBV12-3/TRBV12-4; CDR3 DNA: TGTGCCAGCAGTTTGCGGGGGGGTCATGTGCATGAGCAGTTCTTC; CDR3 protein: CASSLRGGHVHEQFF
D gene: -; clone size: few; J gene: TRBJ2-1; V gene: TRBV12-3/TRBV12-4; CDR3 DNA: TGTGCCAGCAGCCCCCGTGGCGGGGTAGCCTACAATGAGCAGTTCTTC; CDR3 protein: CASSPRGGVAYNEQFF
D gene: -; clone size: -; J gene: TRBJ1-1; V gene: TRBV6-5; CDR3 DNA: TGTGCCAGCAGTTACACGAGTTCAGGGGCCACTGAAGCTTTCTTT; CDR3 protein: CASSYTSSGATEAFF
D gene: -; clone size: few; J gene: TRBJ1-5; V gene: TRBV7-2; CDR3 DNA: TGTGCCAGCAGCTTAGGAGGGCTAGGTCAGCCCCAGCATTTT; CDR3 protein: CASSLGGLGQPQHF
D gene: TRBD1; clone size: few; J gene: TRBJ2-5; V gene: TRBV7-8; CDR3 DNA: TGTGCCAGCAGCCAGGGGGTTGGCAGGGGGACAGAGACCCAGTACTTC; CDR3 protein: CASSQGVGRGTETQYF